These T cell receptor beta chains were read from a single sample in a study of cytomegalovirus exposure and HLA in healthy donors. Sequenced by immunoSEQ multiplex PCR; TCRdb stores in-frame clones only, minus some. Of about 190,000 clones in the sample, more than 75% are singletons; the top ten hold over 1%. Sequencing used PBMCs. All receptors come from a young man in good health and CMV-seronegative. Each CDR3 is given with its conserved first and last residue. The D gene is left open where the match is weak. The size entry is marked missing in some rows and otherwise reads once, few, many or a size class.

j_gene | abundance | v_gene | d_gene | CDR3aa | CDR3nt
TRBJ2-3 | . | TRBV5-1 | TRBD2 | CASSLELAGRTDTQYF | TGCGCCAGCAGCTTGGAACTAGCGGGGAGAACAGATACGCAGTATTTT
TRBJ1-1 | . | TRBV4-3 | TRBD1 | CASSPQDRGGTEAFF | TGCGCCAGCAGCCCCCAGGACAGGGGCGGCACTGAAGCTTTCTTT
TRBJ2-7 | few | TRBV18 | . | CASSPRLLYEQYF | TGTGCCAGCTCACCACGACTTCTCTACGAGCAGTACTTC
TRBJ2-1 | . | TRBV4-2 | TRBD2 | CASSQDVSRGGSGEQFF | TGTGCCAGCAGCCAAGATGTTTCGCGGGGGGGCTCGGGTGAGCAGTTCTTC
TRBJ2-7 | once | TRBV18 | . | CASSSGTIYEQYF | TGTGCCAGCTCATCCGGGACAATCTACGAGCAGTACTTC
TRBJ2-7 | once | TRBV28 | TRBD2 | CASRLAGGPHEQYF | TGTGCCAGCAGATTAGCGGGAGGGCCCCACGAGCAGTACTTC
TRBJ1-6 | . | TRBV10-1 | . | CASSARGRPHF | TGCGCCAGCAGTGCCCGGGGTCGCCCTCACTTT
TRBJ1-1 | . | TRBV27 | . | CASSSGVRGEAFF | TGTGCCAGCAGTTCAGGGGTCAGGGGTGAAGCTTTCTTT
TRBJ2-1 | . | TRBV28 | TRBD1 | CASSSPGTGERNEQFF | TGTGCCAGCAGCAGCCCCGGGACAGGGGAAAGAAATGAGCAGTTCTTC
TRBJ2-7 | . | TRBV5-1 | TRBD1 | CASSSGGTGGTYEQYF | TGCGCCAGCAGCTCTGGGGGGACAGGGGGCACCTACGAGCAGTACTTC
TRBJ2-1 | . | TRBV18 | . | CASSLTQSYNEQFF | TGTGCCAGCTCACTAACACAGTCCTACAATGAGCAGTTCTTC
TRBJ2-3 | . | TRBV7-2 | TRBD1 | CASSLAPAGGTDTQYF | TGTGCCAGCAGCTTAGCGCCGGCAGGGGGTACAGATACGCAGTATTTT
TRBJ1-5 | . | TRBV15 | . | CATSSGESRDNQPQHF | TGTGCCACCAGCAGCGGGGAGTCTCGGGACAATCAGCCCCAGCATTTT
TRBJ2-7 | . | TRBV4-1 | TRBD1 | CASSPLGQGAGEQYF | TGCGCCAGCAGCCCGCTTGGGCAGGGGGCGGGGGAGCAGTACTTC
TRBJ2-1 | . | TRBV6-5 | TRBD2 | CASSLDGLAGTFF | TGTGCCAGCAGTCTCGACGGACTAGCGGGGACGTTCTTC
TRBJ1-1 | . | TRBV6-5 | . | CASAAGRVGTEAFF | TGTGCCAGTGCAGCGGGACGGGTAGGCACTGAAGCTTTCTTT
TRBJ2-5 | once | TRBV18 | . | CASSPPRVQETQYF | TGTGCCAGCTCACCACCGAGGGTACAAGAGACCCAGTACTTC
TRBJ2-7 | . | TRBV29-1 | . | CSVAPGQPYEQYF | TGCAGCGTAGCCCCGGGACAACCCTACGAGCAGTACTTC
TRBJ2-5 | few | TRBV5-1 | TRBD1 | CASSLQGALKETQYF | TGCGCCAGCAGCTTACAGGGGGCTCTCAAAGAGACCCAGTACTTC
TRBJ2-1 | . | TRBV30 | TRBD2 | CAWSGSGDNEQFF | TGTGCCTGGAGTGGAAGCGGGGACAATGAGCAGTTCTTC
TRBJ2-7 | . | TRBV19 | TRBD1 | CASSGQGLYEQYF | TGTGCCAGTAGTGGACAGGGGCTCTACGAGCAGTACTTC
TRBJ1-1 | few | TRBV5-1 | TRBD1 | CASSLYFGQEAFF | TGCGCCAGCAGCTTGTATTTCGGACAGGAGGCTTTCTTT
TRBJ2-7 | . | TRBV7-2 | . | CASTSAVGPSYEQYF | TGTGCCAGCACCTCCGCGGTGGGGCCTTCCTACGAGCAGTACTTC
TRBJ2-7 | . | TRBV28 | TRBD1 | CASTLGGHEQYF | TGTGCCAGCACCCTAGGGGGCCACGAGCAGTACTTC
TRBJ1-4 | . | TRBV5-1 | TRBD1 | CASRTDRGIEKLFF | TGCGCCAGCAGGACGGACAGGGGGATTGAAAAACTGTTTTTT
TRBJ1-5 | . | TRBV28 | . | CASTIPRGSAPQHF | TGTGCCAGCACAATCCCCAGGGGTAGCGCGCCCCAGCATTTT